These 5 T cell receptor beta chains share one sample of origin, sequenced in a study of blood T cell repertoires in COVID-19. Generated by immunoSEQ multiplex PCR, the TCRdb table keeps only in-frame clones and is missing some. The repertoire holds 120,000 or so clones, with around 89% as singletons. What was sequenced was peripheral blood. These receptors were taken from a woman aged 45-60 years with acute or convalescent COVID-19.

The chain employs TRBV5-1 and TRBJ1-1; 7 bases line up with TRBD1. There are 13 residues in the CDR3. V lost 3 bases to trimming and J lost 10 bases; unmatched junction nucleotides: 9. CDR1 SGHRS and CDR2 YFSETQ come from the germline V gene. CDR3 bases: TGCGCCAGCAGCTCCTCCGGGACAGCCGCAGCTTTCTTT. Translation: CASSSSGTAAAFF.

This clone has a handful of counts. V usage is TRBV30 and J usage is TRBJ1-2; 8 bases fit TRBD1. This CDR3 contains 13 residues. V lost 4 bases, J lost 8 bases, and 9 bases stayed unmatched. CDR1 is GTSNPN, CDR2 SVGIG, per germline (reference sequence). The CDR3 loop reads CAWNRQGRGGYTF. CDR3 in DNA: TGTGCCTGGAATCGACAGGGGCGAGGAGGCTACACCTTC.

V and J are TRBV12-3 or TRBV12-4 and TRBJ2-2; D call uncertain. Trimming left V 8 bases short and J 5 bases short, with 12 bases between. This CDR3 has 13 amino acids. The CDR3, as DNA: TGTGCCAGCTCGTATTCGGAGACCGGGGAGCTGTTTTTT. Its protein is CASSYSETGELFF.

This chain links TRBV5-6 with TRBJ1-5; D not resolved. Trimming left V 2 bases short and J 5 bases short, with 8 bases between. Germline CDR1 SGHDT, CDR2 YYEEEE. The CDR3 length is 13 residues. The CDR3 region is CASSFGVDQPQHF. The CDR3 DNA reads as TGTGCCAGCAGCTTTGGTGTAGATCAGCCCCAGCATTTT. Based on the CDR3 plus reference TRBV5-6 and TRBJ1-5, the full variable domain is DAGVTQSPTHLIKTRGQQVTLRCSPKSGHDTVSWYQQALGQGPQFIFQYYEEEERQRGNFPDRFSGHQFPNYSSELNVNALLLGDSALYLCASSFGVDQPQHFGDGTRLSIL.

This chain links TRBV9 with TRBJ2-7; 10 bases agree with TRBD1. V was clipped by 0 bases and J by 5 bases; unmatched bases: 14. Germline V gene lookup returns CDR1 SGDLS and CDR2 YYNGEE. The CDR3 is 18 amino acids. The CDR3 DNA follows: TGTGCCAGCAGCGTAGGCCCCCCCCGACAGGGGGCAATCCACGAGCAGTACTTC. Protein sequence: CASSVGPPRQGAIHEQYF.